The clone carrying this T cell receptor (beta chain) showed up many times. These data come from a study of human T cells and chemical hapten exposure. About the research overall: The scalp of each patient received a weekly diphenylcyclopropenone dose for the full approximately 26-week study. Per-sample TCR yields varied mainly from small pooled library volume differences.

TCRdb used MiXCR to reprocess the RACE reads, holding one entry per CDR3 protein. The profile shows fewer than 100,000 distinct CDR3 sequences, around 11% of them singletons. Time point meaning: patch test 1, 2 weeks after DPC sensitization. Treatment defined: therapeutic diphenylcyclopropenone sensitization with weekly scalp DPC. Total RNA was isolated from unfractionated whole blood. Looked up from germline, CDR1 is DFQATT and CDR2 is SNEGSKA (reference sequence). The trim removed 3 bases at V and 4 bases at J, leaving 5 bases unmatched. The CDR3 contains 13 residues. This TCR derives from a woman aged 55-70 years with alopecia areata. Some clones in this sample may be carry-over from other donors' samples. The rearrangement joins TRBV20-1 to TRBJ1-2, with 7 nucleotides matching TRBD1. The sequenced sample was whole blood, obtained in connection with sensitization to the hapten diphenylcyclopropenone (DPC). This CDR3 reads CSASAGQVYGYTF. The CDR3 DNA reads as TGCAGTGCTAGCGCCGGACAGGTCTATGGCTACACCTTC.